This T cell receptor beta chain was captured by sequencing in a study of CD8 T cells in ankylosing spondylitis (dated by TCRdb to 2015 to 2018). For context, the study as a whole: The study profiled T cell receptor beta repertoires in healthy donors and ankylosing spondylitis patients to find disease-linked TCR variants. The full study cohort comprised 25 ankylosing spondylitis patients and roughly 110 healthy donors. Peripheral blood was sampled, and synovial fluid was additionally collected from ankylosing spondylitis patients. The paper's findings and limits, for the study overall: A CD8+ phenotype was shown by the disease-linked clones, which were found at relatively low frequencies in peripheral blood. A TCR beta motif made up of several highly homologous amino acid variants appeared to be characteristic of blood from ankylosing spondylitis patients. Some motif variants were previously reported in synovial fluid and blood of reactive arthritis patients, suggesting common disease-initiation mechanisms. The disease-linked clones were reported to be significantly enriched in matched synovial fluid samples from ankylosing spondylitis patients.

The CDR3 runs 15 residues from the cysteine to the phenylalanine. Just CDR3 DNA is preserved here, 45 bases in frame from base 1. For this chain, trimming is 3 bases at the V end and 7 bases at the J end, and the number of junction bases without a gene match is 4. To note about this clonotype: Its antigen specificity is not known. Base qualities are missing; no much larger clone stands one base away.

Sequencing was performed on an Illumina HiSeq 2500. Quantitative 5'-RACE with molecular barcodes was used to prepare TCR beta libraries. The original methods were these. To identify disease-linked TCR variants, a new computational method was used, one built on a probabilistic model of VDJ rearrangement. TCRdb trimmed public reads at Q25 via fastp, called clones via MiXCR and kept in-frame beta chains. Records with the same CDR3 protein are collapsed into one entry carrying the most frequent genes and DNA. It is TCRdb's table, rather than the study itself, that gives the V and J calls and clone size. The sample table lists approximately 220,000 distinct CDR3 sequences, 8% to 11% of them with a count of one. Of the sample, approximately 20% is held by the ten largest clones.

The chain is encoded by TRBV12-3 or TRBV12-4 joined to TRBJ2-1, with 12 bases in between that match TRBD2. The sequenced material came from blood, either unsorted or a sorted T cell fraction (not recorded which). The receptor's source is a male donor with ankylosing spondylitis or in good health (not recorded which). The DNA sequence is given as TGTGCCAGCAGTTTCCTAGCGGGGGGGACGAATGAGCAGTTCTTC. Translated, this gives CASSFLAGGTNEQFF.